This T cell receptor (beta chain) was found in a study of Ad26.COV2.S vaccination and SARS-CoV-2 variants. About this clone itself: Its antigen is as yet unknown.

Study results and caveats: Measures of TCR breadth and depth may have fallen short of total T cell responses.

Some clones are missing from TCRdb's copy, which holds only in-frame ones; the method was immunoSEQ multiplex PCR. Of 320,000 or so clones in the sample, around 90% were seen once. As to treatment: about 20 received Ad26.COV2.S at low or high dose, single or two shots; about 5 received placebo; per-sample allocation not given. At day 63 after the first vaccine or placebo injection, samples were drawn. V was trimmed by 6 bases and J by 9 bases, leaving 9 bases between them. The CDR3 spans 10 residues. Germline CDR1 and CDR2: SGHKS and YYEKEE (reference sequence). The receptor was isolated from a person between 18 and 60 years old who received the Ad26.COV2.S COVID-19 vaccine or a placebo. Here the sequenced sample was peripheral blood, taken in a trial of Ad26.COV2.S vaccine versus placebo. The chain employs TRBV5-5 and TRBJ1-1; the D is unclear. CDR3 nucleotide sequence: TGTGCCAGCAAGGGAGGGAAAGCTTTCTTT. Amino acids: CASKGGKAFF.